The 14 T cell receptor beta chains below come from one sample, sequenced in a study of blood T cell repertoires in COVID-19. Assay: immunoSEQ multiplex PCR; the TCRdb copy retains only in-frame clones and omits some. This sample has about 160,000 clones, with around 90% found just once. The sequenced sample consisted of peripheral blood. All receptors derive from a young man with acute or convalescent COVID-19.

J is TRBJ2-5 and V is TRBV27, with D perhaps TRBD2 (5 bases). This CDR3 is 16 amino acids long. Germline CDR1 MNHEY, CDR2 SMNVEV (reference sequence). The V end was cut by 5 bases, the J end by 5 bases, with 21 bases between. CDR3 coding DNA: TGTGCCAGCAGTCCCGCGGGCAGGTTATGGGAGGAGACCCAGTACTTC. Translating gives CASSPAGRLWEETQYF.

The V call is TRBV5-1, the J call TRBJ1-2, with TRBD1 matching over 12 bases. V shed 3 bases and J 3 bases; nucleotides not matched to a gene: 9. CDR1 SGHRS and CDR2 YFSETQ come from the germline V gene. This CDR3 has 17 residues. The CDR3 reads CASSSGQGARLDYGYTF. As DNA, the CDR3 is TGCGCCAGCAGCTCGGGACAGGGGGCGAGATTAGACTATGGCTACACCTTC.

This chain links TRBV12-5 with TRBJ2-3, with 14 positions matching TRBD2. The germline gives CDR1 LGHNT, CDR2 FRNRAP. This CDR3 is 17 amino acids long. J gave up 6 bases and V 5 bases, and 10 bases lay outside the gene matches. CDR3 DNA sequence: TGTGCTAGTGGTAATGGGGGACTAGCGGGAGAGGGCGATACGCAGTATTTT. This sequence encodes CASGNGGLAGEGDTQYF.

DNA for the CDR3: TGTGCCAGAAGCCCCCGCGTTAGCGGCTATCCTAGCACAGATACGCAGTATTTT. Its translation is CARSPRVSGYPSTDTQYF. V usage is TRBV5-3 and J usage is TRBJ2-3; maybe TRBD2 (6 bases). TRBV5-3 is recorded as an ORF, its role being uncertain. The CDR3 runs to 18 residues. V was pared by 4 bases and J by 0 bases, with 21 bases between.

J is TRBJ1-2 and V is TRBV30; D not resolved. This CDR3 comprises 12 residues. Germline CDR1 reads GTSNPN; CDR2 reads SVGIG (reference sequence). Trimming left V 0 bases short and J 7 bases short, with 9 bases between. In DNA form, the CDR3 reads TGTGCCTGGAGTGTAGAAGGGAGTGGCTACACCTTC. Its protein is CAWSVEGSGYTF.

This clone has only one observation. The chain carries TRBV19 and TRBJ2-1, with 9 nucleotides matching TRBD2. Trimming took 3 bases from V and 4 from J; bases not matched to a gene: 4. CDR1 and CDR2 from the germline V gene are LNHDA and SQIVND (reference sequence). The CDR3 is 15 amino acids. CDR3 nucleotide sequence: TGTGCCAGTAGTATGGCGGGAGGGAGGTACAATGAGCAGTTCTTC. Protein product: CASSMAGGRYNEQFF. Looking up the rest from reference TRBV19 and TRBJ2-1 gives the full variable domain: DGGITQSPKYLFRKEGQNVTLSCEQNLNHDAMYWYRQDPGQGLRLIYYSQIVNDFQKGDIAEGYSVSREKKESFPLTVTSAQKNPTAFYLCASSMAGGRYNEQFFGPGTRLTVL.

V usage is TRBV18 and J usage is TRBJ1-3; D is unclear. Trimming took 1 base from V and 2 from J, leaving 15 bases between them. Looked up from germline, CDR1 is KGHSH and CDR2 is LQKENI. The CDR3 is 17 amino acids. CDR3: CASSPLVTDSAGNTIYF. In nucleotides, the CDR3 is TGTGCCAGCTCACCACTAGTTACGGACTCAGCTGGAAACACCATATATTTT.

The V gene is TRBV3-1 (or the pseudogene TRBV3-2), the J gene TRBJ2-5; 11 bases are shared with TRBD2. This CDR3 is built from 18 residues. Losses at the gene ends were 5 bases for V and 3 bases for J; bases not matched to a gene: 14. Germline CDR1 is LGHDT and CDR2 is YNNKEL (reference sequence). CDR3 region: CASSLSWGSGRGKETQYF. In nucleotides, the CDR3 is TGTGCCAGCAGCTTAAGTTGGGGTAGCGGGAGGGGGAAAGAGACCCAGTACTTC.

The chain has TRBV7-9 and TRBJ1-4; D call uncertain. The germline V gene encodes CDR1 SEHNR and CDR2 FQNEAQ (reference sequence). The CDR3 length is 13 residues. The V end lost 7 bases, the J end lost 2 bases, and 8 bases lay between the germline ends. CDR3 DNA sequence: TGTGCCAGCACCCGCGCGACTAATGAAAAACTGTTTTTT. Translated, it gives CASTRATNEKLFF.

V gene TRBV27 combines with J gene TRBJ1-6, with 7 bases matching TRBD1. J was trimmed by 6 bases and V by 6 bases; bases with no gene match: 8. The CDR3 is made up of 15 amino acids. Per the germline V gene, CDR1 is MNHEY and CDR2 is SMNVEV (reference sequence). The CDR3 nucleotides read TGTGCCAGCAGCCGGGACAGAATACTTAATTCACCCCTCCACTTT. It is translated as CASSRDRILNSPLHF.

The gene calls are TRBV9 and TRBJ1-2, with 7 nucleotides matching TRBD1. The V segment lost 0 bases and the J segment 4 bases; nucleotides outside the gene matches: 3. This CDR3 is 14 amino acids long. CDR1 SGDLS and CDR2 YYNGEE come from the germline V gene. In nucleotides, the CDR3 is TGTGCCAGCAGCGTAGCCAGGGGGACCTATGGCTACACCTTC. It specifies CASSVARGTYGYTF. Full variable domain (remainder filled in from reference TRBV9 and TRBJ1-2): DSGVTQTPKHLITATGQRVTLRCSPRSGDLSVYWYQQSLDQGLQFLIQYYNGEERAKGNILERFSAQQFPDLHSELNLSSLELGDSALYFCASSVARGTYGYTFGSGTRLTVV.

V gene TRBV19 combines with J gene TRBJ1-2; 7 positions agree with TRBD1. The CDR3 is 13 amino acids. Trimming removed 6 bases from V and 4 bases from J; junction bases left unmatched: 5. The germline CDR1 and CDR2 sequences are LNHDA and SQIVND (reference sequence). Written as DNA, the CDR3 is TGTGCCAGTAGCCTCCGACAGGGCTATGGCTACACCTTC. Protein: CASSLRQGYGYTF. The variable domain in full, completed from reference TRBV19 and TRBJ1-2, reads DGGITQSPKYLFRKEGQNVTLSCEQNLNHDAMYWYRQDPGQGLRLIYYSQIVNDFQKGDIAEGYSVSREKKESFPLTVTSAQKNPTAFYLCASSLRQGYGYTFGSGTRLTVV.

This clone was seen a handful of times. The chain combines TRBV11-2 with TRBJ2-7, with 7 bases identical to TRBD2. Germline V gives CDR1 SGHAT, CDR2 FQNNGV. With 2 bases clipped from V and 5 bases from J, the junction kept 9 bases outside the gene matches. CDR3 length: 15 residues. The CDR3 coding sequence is TGTGCCAGCAGCTTATCGACTAGCTTACTCAACGAGCAGTACTTC. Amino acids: CASSLSTSLLNEQYF.

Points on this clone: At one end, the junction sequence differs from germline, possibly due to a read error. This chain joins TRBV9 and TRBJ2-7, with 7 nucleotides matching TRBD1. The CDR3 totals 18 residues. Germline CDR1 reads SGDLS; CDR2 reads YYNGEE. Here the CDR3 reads CVSSPKFRQGPLTYEQYF. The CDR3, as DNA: TGTGTCAGCAGCCCTAAATTCCGACAGGGTCCCCTGACATACGAGCAGTACTTC.